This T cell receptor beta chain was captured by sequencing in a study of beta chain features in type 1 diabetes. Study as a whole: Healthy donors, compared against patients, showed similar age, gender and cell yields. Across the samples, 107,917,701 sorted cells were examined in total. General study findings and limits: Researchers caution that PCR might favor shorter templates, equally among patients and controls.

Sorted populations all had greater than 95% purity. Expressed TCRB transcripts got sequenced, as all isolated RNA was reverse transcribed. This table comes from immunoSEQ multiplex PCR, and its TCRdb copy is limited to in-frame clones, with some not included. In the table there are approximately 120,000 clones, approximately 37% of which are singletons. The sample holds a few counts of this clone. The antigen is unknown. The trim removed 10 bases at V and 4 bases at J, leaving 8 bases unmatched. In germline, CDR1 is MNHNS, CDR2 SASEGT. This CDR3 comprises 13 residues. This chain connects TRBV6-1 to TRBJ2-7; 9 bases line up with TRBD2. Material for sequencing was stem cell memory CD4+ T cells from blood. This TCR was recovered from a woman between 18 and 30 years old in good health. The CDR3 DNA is TGTGCCACCTACCTAGCGGGAATGTACGAGCAGTACTTC. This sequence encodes CATYLAGMYEQYF.